These T cell receptor beta chains were read from a single sample in a study of blood T cell repertoires in COVID-19. TCRdb keeps only in-frame clones here, not all; method: immunoSEQ multiplex PCR. The sample lists about 87,000 clones, around nine tenths occurring once. The specimen sequenced was peripheral blood. All receptors come from a man aged 40-50 years with acute or convalescent COVID-19. Both conserved end residues are part of each CDR3. The D gene is left open where the match is weak. The size of a clone is reported for some rows only, either as once, few or many, or as a class for expanded clones.

V gene	J gene	D gene	clone size	CDR3 DNA	CDR3 protein
TRBV4-3	TRBJ2-2	TRBD2	.	TGCGCCAGCAGCCTTAGCGGGGCAATCACCGGGGAGCTGTTTTTT	CASSLSGAITGELFF
TRBV7-8	TRBJ1-2	TRBD1	.	TGTGCCAGCAGCTCCGACAGGGGGGTAGGCTACACCTTC	CASSSDRGVGYTF
TRBV2	TRBJ2-6	.	.	TGTGCCAGCAACGTGGGCAGTCATACCAGCTCTGGGGCCAACGTCCTGACTTTC	CASNVGSHTSSGANVLTF
TRBV30	TRBJ1-5	TRBD1	.	TGTGCCTGGAACCCAACGGGACAGGGAAATCAGCCCCAGCATTTT	CAWNPTGQGNQPQHF
TRBV6-1	TRBJ1-4	TRBD1	few	TGTGCCAGCAGTGAGCAGGGGGCCAATGAAAAACTGTTTTTT	CASSEQGANEKLFF
TRBV29-1	TRBJ2-3	.	.	TGCAGCGTTGAGGGGGGGCCAACAGATACGCAGTATTTT	CSVEGGPTDTQYF
TRBV7-2	TRBJ2-2	TRBD2	few	TGTGCCAGCAGCCCCAGAAGCCATAGCGGGGGGGCCACCGGGGAGCTGTTTTTT	CASSPRSHSGGATGELFF
TRBV29-1	TRBJ2-1	TRBD2	.	TGCAGCGTTGAAGGTATAGGGACTAGCGGGAGGAGGGGATTTAATGAGCAGTTCTTC	CSVEGIGTSGRRGFNEQFF
TRBV19	TRBJ1-6	TRBD1	.	TGTGCCAGTAGTCCTTTCACAGGGGGAAATTCACCCCTCCACTTT	CASSPFTGGNSPLHF
TRBV29-1	TRBJ2-7	.	once	TGCAGCGTTGTGAGGGCGTACGAGCAGTACTTC	CSVVRAYEQYF
TRBV5-5	TRBJ2-5	.	.	TGTGCCAGCAGCTCCGCCGACAGACCCACCAAGAGGACCCAGTACTTC	CASSSADRPTKRTQYF
TRBV10-3	TRBJ2-6	.	.	TGTGCCATCAGTGTCTACTCTGGGGCCAACGTCCTGACTTTC	CAISVYSGANVLTF
TRBV2	TRBJ2-7	TRBD2	.	TGTGCCAGCAGGAGACTAGCGGGAGTCGGCGAGCAGTACTTC	CASRRLAGVGEQYF
TRBV6-5	TRBJ2-2	.	.	TGTGCCAGCAGTTCTGGTCGGCAACCCCAGGTCGGGGAGCTGTTTTTT	CASSSGRQPQVGELFF
TRBV19	TRBJ2-2	.	.	TGTGCCAGTAGTGTACAGGTAGCCACCGGGGAGCTGTTTTTT	CASSVQVATGELFF
TRBV27	TRBJ1-2	.	.	TGTGCCAGCTCCCGTGGGGGGGCCGGCTATGGCTACACCTTC	CASSRGGAGYGYTF